This T cell receptor beta chain was documented in a study of T-cell reconstitution after alpha-beta-depleted transplantation in children. Study results and caveats: Expanded graft clones, several hundred of them, were reportedly the source of alpha-beta T cells about two months after transplant.

Preparation of the TCRbeta library was carried out with unique molecular identifiers. One entry per CDR3 protein results from TCRdb running MiXCR on the PCR reads. The data show 350,000 to 500,000 distinct CDR3 sequences, approximately 42% seen once. About this clonotype itself: Its antigen is currently unknown.

This TCR was recovered from a girl aged 2 to 10 with aplastic anemia, due to receive a stem cell transplant. The sequencing here drew on PBMCs, taken before TCRalphabeta/CD19-depleted stem cell transplant.

The CDR3 nucleotides are TGTGCCAGCAGTGAGGCAGGGCAGTCGGAGACCCAGTACTTC. Translating gives CASSEAGQSETQYF. The J gene is TRBJ2-5, the V gene TRBV6-1, with a possible D match to TRBD1 (5 bases). The V end was cut by 3 bases, the J end by 5 bases, with 13 bases between. The CDR3 consists of 14 residues. Germline V CDR1 and CDR2: MNHNS, SASEGT.